Below are 15 T cell receptor beta chains sequenced from a single sample in a study of control samples from healthy donors and cancer patients. Sequencing was performed with immunoSEQ multiplex PCR; in TCRdb, only in-frame clones are kept and a portion is missing. Among around 180,000 clones listed, 85% to 90% were seen once. The sequenced material came from blood. The receptors stem from a woman aged 25 to 39 in good health.

V gene TRBV27 combines with J gene TRBJ1-1; D gene uncertain. The V end was cut by 4 bases, the J end by 8 bases, with 17 bases between. Per the germline V gene, CDR1 is MNHEY and CDR2 is SMNVEV (reference sequence). The CDR3 extends over 14 amino acids. CDR3 amino acids: CASSSLDGLSEAFF. In nucleotides, the CDR3 is TGTGCCAGCAGTTCCCTAGACGGACTTAGCGAAGCTTTCTTT.

This clone was detected only once. J is TRBJ2-6 and V is TRBV15; maybe TRBD1 (6 bases). The V end lost 2 bases, the J end lost 1 base, and 18 bases lay between the germline ends. This CDR3 contains 19 residues. Germline V CDR1 and CDR2: LNHNV, YYDKDF (reference sequence). As DNA, the CDR3 is TGTGCCACCAGCAGATACAGGGACCCCTCGGGGTCTGGGGCCAACGTCCTGACTTTC. Translation gives CATSRYRDPSGSGANVLTF. The variable domain in full, completed from reference TRBV15 and TRBJ2-6, reads DAMVIQNPRYQVTQFGKPVTLSCSQTLNHNVMYWYQQKSSQAPKLLFHYYDKDFNNEADTPDNFQSRRPNTSFCFLDIRSPGLGDTAMYLCATSRYRDPSGSGANVLTFGAGSRLTVL.

The J gene is TRBJ1-1, the V gene TRBV27, with D maybe TRBD1 (5 bases). There are 15 residues in the CDR3. Germline CDR1 reads MNHEY; CDR2 reads SMNVEV (reference sequence). V was shortened by 3 bases and J by 1 base, with 12 bases between the two germline ends. The CDR3 DNA follows: TGTGCCAGCAGTTTTTCGACTCAGGGGAACACTGAAGCTTTCTTT. It specifies CASSFSTQGNTEAFF.

The J gene is TRBJ2-1, the V gene TRBV20-1; D is unclear. CDR1 DFQATT and CDR2 SNEGSKA come from the germline V gene (reference sequence). V lost 6 bases and J 9 bases, leaving 12 bases between the germline ends. This CDR3 region has 11 residues. The CDR3 protein is CSAPDIGEQFF. The CDR3 bases are TGCAGTGCGCCAGATATTGGTGAGCAGTTCTTC.

The chain uses TRBV6-4 and TRBJ2-1, with 7 bases that match TRBD1. CDR1 is MRHNA and CDR2 is SNTAGT in the germline V gene. This CDR3 is 15 amino acids long. Trimming at V came to 0 bases and at J to 12 bases, leaving 11 bases not matched to a gene. In DNA form, the CDR3 reads TGTGCCAGCAGTGACTCTACGAATACAGGGGTCGGGCAGTTCTTC. Translating it yields CASSDSTNTGVGQFF.

The J gene is TRBJ1-1, the V gene TRBV27; D ambiguous. CDR1 is MNHEY, CDR2 SMNVEV, per germline (reference sequence). CDR3 length equals 16 residues. V lost 1 base and J 1 base, leaving 13 bases between the germline ends. For the CDR3, the DNA is TGTGCCAGCAGTTTATATCCGCTTTTCGAGAACACTGAAGCTTTCTTT. Its protein product is CASSLYPLFENTEAFF.

CDR3 coding DNA: TGTGCCAGCCGGGGGGCGGGACAGAACTACAATGAGCAGTTCTTC. Protein sequence: CASRGAGQNYNEQFF. This sequence joins TRBV10-3 and TRBJ2-1, with D possibly called TRBD1 or TRBD2 (7 bases each). Trimming removed 10 bases from V and 3 bases from J, with 19 bases in between. This CDR3 is 15 amino acids long. CDR1 is ENHRY, CDR2 SYGVKD, per germline.

This chain uses TRBV5-4 with TRBJ2-7; TRBD1 might be the D (5 bases). CDR1 and CDR2 from the germline V gene are SGHNT and YYREEE (reference sequence). Trimming pared 0 bases from V and 2 bases from J, leaving 9 bases between. CDR3 length equals 14 residues. The CDR3 here is CASSLEQGPYEQYV. As DNA, the CDR3 is TGTGCCAGCAGCTTGGAGCAGGGCCCCTACGAGCAGTACGTC.

This clone occurred once. The rearrangement joins TRBV27 to TRBJ1-2; 8 positions agree with TRBD1. Unmatched junction bases numbered 21, after V lost 6 bases and J lost 3 bases. CDR1 is MNHEY and CDR2 is SMNVEV in the germline V gene (reference sequence). This CDR3 is built from 19 residues. The CDR3 DNA sequence: TGTGCCAGCAGGGGTTTTTCGGCAGGGGGCGCATATGGTGACTATGGCTACACCTTC. It encodes CASRGFSAGGAYGDYGYTF.

The chain has TRBV15 and TRBJ1-1; no firm D call. From germline, CDR1 is LNHNV and CDR2 YYDKDF (reference sequence). The CDR3 runs 14 residues. Between the trimmed V and J ends, which lost 3 bases and 4 bases, there was a span of 12 bases. The CDR3 region is CATSSPGLGTEAFF. The CDR3 nucleotides are TGTGCCACCAGCAGCCCCGGGCTCGGCACTGAAGCTTTCTTT. Supplemented by reference TRBV15 and TRBJ1-1, the full variable domain reads DAMVIQNPRYQVTQFGKPVTLSCSQTLNHNVMYWYQQKSSQAPKLLFHYYDKDFNNEADTPDNFQSRRPNTSFCFLDIRSPGLGDTAMYLCATSSPGLGTEAFFGQGTRLTVV.

V usage is TRBV24-1 and J usage is TRBJ2-7; maybe TRBD1 (7 bases). The V gene lost 6 bases and the J gene lost 3 bases, with 17 bases spanning the gap. The V gene's germline CDR1 is KGHDR and CDR2 SFDVKD. This CDR3 has 15 amino acids. In DNA form, the CDR3 reads TGTGCCACCAGTCCACAGGGGACTCAATACTACGAGCAGTACGTC. Translation: CATSPQGTQYYEQYV.

CDR3 in DNA: TGTGCCAGCAGTTCCGGTGGGGAGGGCTCCTACGAGCAGTACTTC. Translated, it gives CASSSGGEGSYEQYF. This rearrangement joins TRBV28 to TRBJ2-7; 7 positions agree with TRBD2. Germline V lookup: CDR1 MDHEN, CDR2 SYDVKM. With 4 bases clipped from V and 0 bases from J, the junction kept 6 bases outside the gene matches. The CDR3 extends over 15 amino acids.

The rearrangement links TRBV3-1 (or the pseudogene TRBV3-2) to TRBJ1-6; a weak D match, TRBD1 (6 bases). The CDR3 spans 16 residues. Germline CDR1 reads LGHDT; CDR2 reads YNNKEL (reference sequence). The V gene lost 4 bases and the J gene lost 6 bases, with 16 bases spanning the gap. CDR3 amino acids: CASSRKDGQFNSPLHF. The CDR3 DNA follows: TGTGCCAGCAGCCGTAAGGACGGACAGTTTAATTCACCCCTCCACTTT.

The V and J genes are TRBV19 and TRBJ2-1; 8 bases agree with TRBD1. The ends lost 6 bases at V and 5 bases at J; junction bases unmatched: 12. CDR1 and CDR2 (germline): LNHDA, SQIVND (reference sequence). The CDR3 length is 16 residues. The CDR3 nucleotides read TGTGCCAGTAGGGACAGGGTCGGAGTATTGGACAATGAGCAGTTCTTC. Its protein product is CASRDRVGVLDNEQFF.

V usage is TRBV28 and J usage is TRBJ2-1; D might be TRBD1 (5 bases). Germline V gene sequence: CDR1 MDHEN, CDR2 SYDVKM. The CDR3 runs 13 residues. V shed 5 bases and J shed 12 bases, with 17 bases lying between them. This CDR3 reads CASSEPLVQVQFF. The CDR3 region has the DNA TGTGCCAGCAGTGAACCCTTAGTACAGGTGCAGTTCTTC.